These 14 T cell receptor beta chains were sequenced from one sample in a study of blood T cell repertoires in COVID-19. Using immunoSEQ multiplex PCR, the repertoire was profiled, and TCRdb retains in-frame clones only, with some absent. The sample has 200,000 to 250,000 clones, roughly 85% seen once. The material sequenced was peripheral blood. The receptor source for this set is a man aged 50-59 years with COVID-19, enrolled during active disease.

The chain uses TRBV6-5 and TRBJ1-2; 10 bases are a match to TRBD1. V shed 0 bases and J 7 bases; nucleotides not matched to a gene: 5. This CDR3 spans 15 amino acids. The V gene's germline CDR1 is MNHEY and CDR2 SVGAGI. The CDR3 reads CASSYSGQGIGGYTF. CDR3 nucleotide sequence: TGTGCCAGCAGTTACTCGGGACAGGGGATAGGTGGCTACACCTTC.

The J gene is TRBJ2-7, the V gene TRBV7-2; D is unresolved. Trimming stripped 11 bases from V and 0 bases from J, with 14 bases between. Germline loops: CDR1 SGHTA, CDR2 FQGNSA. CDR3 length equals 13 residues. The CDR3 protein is CAASPPGSYEQYF. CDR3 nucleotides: TGTGCCGCAAGCCCACCAGGCTCCTACGAGCAGTACTTC.

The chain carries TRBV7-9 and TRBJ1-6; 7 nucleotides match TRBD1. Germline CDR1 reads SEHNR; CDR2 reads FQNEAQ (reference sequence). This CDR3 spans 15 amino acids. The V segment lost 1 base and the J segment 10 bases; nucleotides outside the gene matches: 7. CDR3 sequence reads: CASSLGGGVRSPLHF. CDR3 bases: TGTGCCAGCAGCTTAGGAGGGGGCGTTAGGTCACCCCTCCACTTT. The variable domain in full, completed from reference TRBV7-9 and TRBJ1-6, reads DTGVSQNPRHKITKRGQNVTFRCDPISEHNRLYWYRQTLGQGPEFLTYFQNEAQLEKSRLLSDRFSAERPKGSFSTLEIQRTEQGDSAMYLCASSLGGGVRSPLHFGNGTRLTVT.

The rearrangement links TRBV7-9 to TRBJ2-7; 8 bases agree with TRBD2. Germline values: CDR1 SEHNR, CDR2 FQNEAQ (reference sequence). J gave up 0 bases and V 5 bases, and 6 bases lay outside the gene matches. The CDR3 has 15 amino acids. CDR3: CASSTGGTSSYEQYF. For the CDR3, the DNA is TGTGCCAGCAGCACGGGAGGGACAAGCTCCTACGAGCAGTACTTC.

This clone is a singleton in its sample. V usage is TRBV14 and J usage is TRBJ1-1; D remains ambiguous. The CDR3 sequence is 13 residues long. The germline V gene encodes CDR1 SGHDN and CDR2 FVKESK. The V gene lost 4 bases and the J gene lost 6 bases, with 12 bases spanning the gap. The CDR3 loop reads CASSRPGGAEAFF. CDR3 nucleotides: TGTGCCAGCAGCCGCCCGGGAGGCGCTGAAGCTTTCTTT.

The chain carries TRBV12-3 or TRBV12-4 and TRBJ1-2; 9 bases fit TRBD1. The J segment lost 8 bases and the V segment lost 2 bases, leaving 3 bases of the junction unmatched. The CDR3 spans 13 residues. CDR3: CASSLQQGAGYTF. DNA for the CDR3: TGTGCCAGCAGTTTACAACAGGGGGCGGGCTACACCTTC.

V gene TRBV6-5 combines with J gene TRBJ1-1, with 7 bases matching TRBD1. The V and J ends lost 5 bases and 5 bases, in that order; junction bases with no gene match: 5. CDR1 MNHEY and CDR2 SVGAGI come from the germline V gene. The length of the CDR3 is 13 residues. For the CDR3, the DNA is TGTGCCAGCAGTAGAACAGGGGAGACTGAAGCTTTCTTT. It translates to CASSRTGETEAFF.

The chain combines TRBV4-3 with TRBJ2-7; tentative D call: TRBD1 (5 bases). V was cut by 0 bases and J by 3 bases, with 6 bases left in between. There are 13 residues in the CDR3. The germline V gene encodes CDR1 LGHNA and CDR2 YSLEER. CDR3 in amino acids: CASSQDQGYEQYF. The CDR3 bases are TGCGCCAGCAGCCAAGATCAGGGCTACGAGCAGTACTTC.

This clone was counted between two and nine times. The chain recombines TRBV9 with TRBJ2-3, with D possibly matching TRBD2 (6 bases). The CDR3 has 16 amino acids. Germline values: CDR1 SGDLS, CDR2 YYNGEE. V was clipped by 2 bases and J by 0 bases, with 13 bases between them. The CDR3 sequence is CASSVTSSYSTDTQYF. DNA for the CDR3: TGTGCCAGCAGCGTTACTAGCTCCTATAGCACAGATACGCAGTATTTT.

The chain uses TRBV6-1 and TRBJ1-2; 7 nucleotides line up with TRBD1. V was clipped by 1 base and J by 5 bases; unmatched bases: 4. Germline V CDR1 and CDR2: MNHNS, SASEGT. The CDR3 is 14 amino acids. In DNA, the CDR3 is TGTGCCAGCAGTGAAGGAAACAGGGGTTATGGCTACACCTTC. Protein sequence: CASSEGNRGYGYTF.

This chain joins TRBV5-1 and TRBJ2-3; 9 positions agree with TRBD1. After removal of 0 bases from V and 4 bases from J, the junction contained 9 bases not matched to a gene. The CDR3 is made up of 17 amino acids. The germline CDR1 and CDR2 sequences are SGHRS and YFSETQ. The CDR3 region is CASSLEVLGQGSDTQYF. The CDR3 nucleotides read TGCGCCAGCAGCTTGGAGGTTTTGGGACAGGGATCAGATACGCAGTATTTT.

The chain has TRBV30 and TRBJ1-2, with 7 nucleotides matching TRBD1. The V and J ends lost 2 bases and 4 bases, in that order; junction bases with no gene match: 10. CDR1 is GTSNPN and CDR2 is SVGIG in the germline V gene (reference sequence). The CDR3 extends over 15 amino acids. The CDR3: CAWSTRGQAFYGYTF. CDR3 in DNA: TGTGCCTGGAGTACGAGAGGACAGGCCTTCTATGGCTACACCTTC.

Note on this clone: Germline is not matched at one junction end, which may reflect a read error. CDR3 loop: CASSPLGGWQETQYF. The CDR3 DNA sequence: TGTGCTAGCAGCCCCCTCGGGGGGTGGCAAGAGACCCAGTACTTC. This rearrangement joins TRBV7-7 to TRBJ2-5; 7 bases are a match to TRBD2. Germline V gene lookup returns CDR1 SSHAT and CDR2 FNYEAQ (reference sequence). This CDR3 is 15 amino acids long.

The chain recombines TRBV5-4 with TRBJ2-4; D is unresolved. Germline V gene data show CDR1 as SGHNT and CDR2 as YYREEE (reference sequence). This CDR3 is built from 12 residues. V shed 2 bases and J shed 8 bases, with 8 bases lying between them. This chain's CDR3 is CASSFGSDIQYF. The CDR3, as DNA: TGTGCCAGCAGCTTCGGGTCGGACATTCAGTACTTC.